This T cell receptor beta chain was documented in a study of cytomegalovirus exposure and HLA in healthy donors. As concerns this clone: Its target is unknown.

Measured with immunoSEQ multiplex PCR; TCRdb has only the in-frame clones, and not every one. The data hold roughly 310,000 clones, with roughly 90% observed a single time. Broader study findings: It was found in a later analysis that first-cohort TCR clusters tended to co-occur in the 100 to 150 validation repertoires.

Germline CDR1 and CDR2: SNHLY and FYNNEI. The V segment lost 7 bases and the J segment 1 base; nucleotides outside the gene matches: 2. The CDR3 sequence is 13 residues long. The sequence was obtained from a man under 40 in good health and CMV-seronegative. The sample consisted of PBMCs. The chain couples TRBV2 to TRBJ1-1; 8 bases align to TRBD1. The CDR3 sequence is CASNDRGNTEAFF. DNA of the CDR3: TGTGCCAGCAACGACAGGGGGAACACTGAAGCTTTCTTT.